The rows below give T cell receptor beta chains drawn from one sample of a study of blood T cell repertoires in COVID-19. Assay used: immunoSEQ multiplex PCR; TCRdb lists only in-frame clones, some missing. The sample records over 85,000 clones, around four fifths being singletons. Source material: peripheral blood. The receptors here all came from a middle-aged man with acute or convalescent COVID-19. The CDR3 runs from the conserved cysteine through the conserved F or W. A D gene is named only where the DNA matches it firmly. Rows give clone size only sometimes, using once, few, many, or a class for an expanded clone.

CDR3 DNA: TGTGCCATCAAGGCAGAGGGACTAGCGGGAGGACAAGCCTACGAGCAGTACTTC; CDR3 protein: CAIKAEGLAGGQAYEQYF; D gene: TRBD2; clone size: few; J gene: TRBJ2-7; V gene: TRBV10-3
CDR3 DNA: TGTGCCAGCAGCCCCGGAGGTGGGCAAGAGACCCAGTACTTC; CDR3 protein: CASSPGGGQETQYF; D gene: .; clone size: .; J gene: TRBJ2-5; V gene: TRBV9
CDR3 DNA: TGTGCCAGCAGTTGGTCGGGCACCGGGGAGCTGTTTTTT; CDR3 protein: CASSWSGTGELFF; D gene: .; clone size: .; J gene: TRBJ2-2; V gene: TRBV27
CDR3 DNA: TGTGCCAGCGGACAGGGGAACACCGGGGAGCTGTTTTTT; CDR3 protein: CASGQGNTGELFF; D gene: TRBD1; clone size: .; J gene: TRBJ2-2; V gene: TRBV11-3
CDR3 DNA: TGCGCCAGCAGTGCGAATAGCGGGGGCCTTAGCACAGATACGCAGTATTTT; CDR3 protein: CASSANSGGLSTDTQYF; D gene: TRBD2; clone size: .; J gene: TRBJ2-3; V gene: TRBV10-1
CDR3 DNA: TGTGCCATCAGTCTGGACAGGGGCCGTGGGCAGTTCTTC; CDR3 protein: CAISLDRGRGQFF; D gene: TRBD1; clone size: .; J gene: TRBJ2-1; V gene: TRBV10-3
CDR3 DNA: TGCGCCAGCAGCCTAACTGGGAGCGGAGCCTACGAGCAGTACTTC; CDR3 protein: CASSLTGSGAYEQYF; D gene: .; clone size: once; J gene: TRBJ2-7; V gene: TRBV4-1
CDR3 DNA: TGTGCCAGCAGCTCTGGAGACGGCTATAATTCACCCCTCCACTTT; CDR3 protein: CASSSGDGYNSPLHF; D gene: .; clone size: .; J gene: TRBJ1-6; V gene: TRBV7-2
CDR3 DNA: TGTGCCAGCAGTTACCGGACAGGGGGATATGGCTACACCTTC; CDR3 protein: CASSYRTGGYGYTF; D gene: TRBD1; clone size: .; J gene: TRBJ1-2; V gene: TRBV6-5
CDR3 DNA: TGTGCCTGGAGTGTGGTGGGGCGTAACTCCTACGAGCAGTACTTC; CDR3 protein: CAWSVVGRNSYEQYF; D gene: .; clone size: few; J gene: TRBJ2-7; V gene: TRBV30
CDR3 DNA: TGCGCCAGCAGCTTGGGCCGACAGGGAGGAAACGAAAAACTGTTTTTT; CDR3 protein: CASSLGRQGGNEKLFF; D gene: TRBD1; clone size: .; J gene: TRBJ1-4; V gene: TRBV5-1
CDR3 DNA: TGTGCCAGCAGCGACGTTTTTATCCAGGGCTTGGATACGCAGTATTTT; CDR3 protein: CASSDVFIQGLDTQYF; D gene: .; clone size: .; J gene: TRBJ2-3; V gene: TRBV2
CDR3 DNA: TGTGCCAGCAGCGTAGGTAGCGGGGCCCCCTACGAGCAGTACTTC; CDR3 protein: CASSVGSGAPYEQYF; D gene: TRBD2; clone size: .; J gene: TRBJ2-7; V gene: TRBV9
CDR3 DNA: TGTGCCAGTAGTGTGGGACAGGGCCCCTACGAGCAGTACTTC; CDR3 protein: CASSVGQGPYEQYF; D gene: TRBD1; clone size: few; J gene: TRBJ2-7; V gene: TRBV19
CDR3 DNA: TGTGCCAGCAGTTTAGGTCACACAGATACGCAGTATTTT; CDR3 protein: CASSLGHTDTQYF; D gene: .; clone size: .; J gene: TRBJ2-3; V gene: TRBV12-3/TRBV12-4
CDR3 DNA: TGTGCCAGCAGCTTGGTTGGTCGGGAGGGCCAAGAGACCCAGTACTTC; CDR3 protein: CASSLVGREGQETQYF; D gene: TRBD2; clone size: .; J gene: TRBJ2-5; V gene: TRBV5-4
CDR3 DNA: TGCGCCAGCAGCGTACAGGGTTTGGGAGAGTATGGCTACACCTTC; CDR3 protein: CASSVQGLGEYGYTF; D gene: .; clone size: .; J gene: TRBJ1-2; V gene: TRBV5-1
CDR3 DNA: TGTGCCAGCAGCTTAGACCGGTTCAGGGACGAGCAGTACTTC; CDR3 protein: CASSLDRFRDEQYF; D gene: .; clone size: once; J gene: TRBJ2-7; V gene: TRBV7-2
CDR3 DNA: TGCAGTCCAGGGACCCAGTACTTC; CDR3 protein: CSPGTQYF; D gene: .; clone size: .; J gene: TRBJ2-5; V gene: TRBV20-1
CDR3 DNA: TGTGCCAGCAGTAAAGGGACAGGGGGCCTCAATCAGCCCCAGCATTTT; CDR3 protein: CASSKGTGGLNQPQHF; D gene: TRBD1; clone size: .; J gene: TRBJ1-5; V gene: TRBV6-1
CDR3 DNA: TGTGCCACCAGTGATCCAAGGGGGCTAGGCGGGGAGCTGTTTTTT; CDR3 protein: CATSDPRGLGGELFF; D gene: TRBD1; clone size: .; J gene: TRBJ2-2; V gene: TRBV24-1
CDR3 DNA: TGCGCCAGCAGTGAGTCAGGAGGGTCCGGGGAGCTGTTTTTT; CDR3 protein: CASSESGGSGELFF; D gene: .; clone size: .; J gene: TRBJ2-2; V gene: TRBV10-1
CDR3 DNA: TGTGCCAGCAGCTTATTCGGGGGGGCCGGTACTGGCGAGCAGTACTTC; CDR3 protein: CASSLFGGAGTGEQYF; D gene: TRBD2; clone size: .; J gene: TRBJ2-7; V gene: TRBV7-2
CDR3 DNA: TGTGCCACCAGCAGAGATCGCGGCCGTCCCTCCTACGAGCAGTACTTC; CDR3 protein: CATSRDRGRPSYEQYF; D gene: .; clone size: .; J gene: TRBJ2-7; V gene: TRBV15
CDR3 DNA: TGTGCCAGCAAAGACTTCCGGGACTACTCCTACAATGAGCAGTTCTTC; CDR3 protein: CASKDFRDYSYNEQFF; D gene: TRBD2; clone size: few; J gene: TRBJ2-1; V gene: TRBV14
CDR3 DNA: TGTGCCAGCAGCTTAGATCTCTCCGGGGAGCTGTTTTTT; CDR3 protein: CASSLDLSGELFF; D gene: .; clone size: .; J gene: TRBJ2-2; V gene: TRBV11-3
CDR3 DNA: TGTGCCAGCAGCTTAGAGGGGACTAGCGGGGGGGCGGTGTTCTTC; CDR3 protein: CASSLEGTSGGAVFF; D gene: TRBD2; clone size: .; J gene: TRBJ2-1; V gene: TRBV7-2
CDR3 DNA: TGTGCCAGCAGCCGGGGACTAGCGGGAGTAGGCGGGGAGCTGTTTTTT; CDR3 protein: CASSRGLAGVGGELFF; D gene: TRBD2; clone size: .; J gene: TRBJ2-2; V gene: TRBV7-2
CDR3 DNA: TGTGCCACCAGCAGATTAGCGGCCGGTTCGGATACGCAGTATTTT; CDR3 protein: CATSRLAAGSDTQYF; D gene: .; clone size: .; J gene: TRBJ2-3; V gene: TRBV15
CDR3 DNA: TGTGCCAGCACTAGGACCCCAGCGGTCTATGGCTACACCTTC; CDR3 protein: CASTRTPAVYGYTF; D gene: .; clone size: few; J gene: TRBJ1-2; V gene: TRBV19
CDR3 DNA: TGTGCCTGGAGCCCCGGGACAGCTCCCCAAGAGACCCAGTACTTC; CDR3 protein: CAWSPGTAPQETQYF; D gene: TRBD1; clone size: .; J gene: TRBJ2-5; V gene: TRBV30
CDR3 DNA: TGTGCCAGCAGTGCCGCCGGGACAGCCAGCAATCAGCCCCAGCATTTT; CDR3 protein: CASSAAGTASNQPQHF; D gene: TRBD1; clone size: .; J gene: TRBJ1-5; V gene: TRBV6-1
CDR3 DNA: TGTGCCAGCAGCTTAGGGGACAAAAATTCACCCCTCCACTTT; CDR3 protein: CASSLGDKNSPLHF; D gene: .; clone size: .; J gene: TRBJ1-6; V gene: TRBV7-2
CDR3 DNA: TGTGCCAGCAGCTTAACCCGGGACACAGACAATGAGCAGTTCTTC; CDR3 protein: CASSLTRDTDNEQFF; D gene: .; clone size: .; J gene: TRBJ2-1; V gene: TRBV11-2
CDR3 DNA: TGTGCCAGCAGCTTAGAGAGCGCATACAATGAGCAGTTCTTC; CDR3 protein: CASSLESAYNEQFF; D gene: .; clone size: .; J gene: TRBJ2-1; V gene: TRBV7-8
CDR3 DNA: TGTGCCAGCAGTGAAGTGGGCGGGACGAGTTTCTACGAGCAGTACTTC; CDR3 protein: CASSEVGGTSFYEQYF; D gene: .; clone size: .; J gene: TRBJ2-7; V gene: TRBV6-1
CDR3 DNA: TGTGCCAGCAGTTACGCGGGGGCCTGGGGCTACACCTTC; CDR3 protein: CASSYAGAWGYTF; D gene: .; clone size: .; J gene: TRBJ1-2; V gene: TRBV12-3/TRBV12-4
CDR3 DNA: TGCGCCAGCAGTGAGTCGGCAGGGCGGAACACTGAAGCTTTCTTT; CDR3 protein: CASSESAGRNTEAFF; D gene: .; clone size: .; J gene: TRBJ1-1; V gene: TRBV10-2
CDR3 DNA: TGTGCCAGCAGCCAAGGGGTTAAGAGGGACAGTACCTACAATGAGCAGTTCTTC; CDR3 protein: CASSQGVKRDSTYNEQFF; D gene: TRBD1; clone size: .; J gene: TRBJ2-1; V gene: TRBV3-1/TRBV3-2
CDR3 DNA: TGTGCCAGCAGCTTGGGCAGGGAAGGGCTGACTGAAGCTTTCTTT; CDR3 protein: CASSLGREGLTEAFF; D gene: .; clone size: .; J gene: TRBJ1-1; V gene: TRBV5-4
CDR3 DNA: TGTGCCAGCAGCTTCCTAGCGGGAGAGACCCAGTACTTC; CDR3 protein: CASSFLAGETQYF; D gene: TRBD2; clone size: .; J gene: TRBJ2-5; V gene: TRBV5-4
CDR3 DNA: TGCGCCAGCAGACCGACTAGCGGGGGCACCTACAATGAGCAGTTCTTC; CDR3 protein: CASRPTSGGTYNEQFF; D gene: TRBD2; clone size: .; J gene: TRBJ2-1; V gene: TRBV4-1
CDR3 DNA: TGTGCCAGCAGCCACTCAGGGGGCATCCAAGAGACCCAGTACTTC; CDR3 protein: CASSHSGGIQETQYF; D gene: TRBD1; clone size: few; J gene: TRBJ2-5; V gene: TRBV3-1/TRBV3-2
CDR3 DNA: TGTGCCAGCAGCGCTGGGCGGGGGGGCATCGATGAGCAGTTCTTC; CDR3 protein: CASSAGRGGIDEQFF; D gene: TRBD2; clone size: .; J gene: TRBJ2-1; V gene: TRBV7-9
CDR3 DNA: TGTGCCAGCAGTTTATCTGGGCCATCGCCCCAGCATTTT; CDR3 protein: CASSLSGPSPQHF; D gene: .; clone size: .; J gene: TRBJ1-5; V gene: TRBV27
CDR3 DNA: TGTGCCACCAGGGGAACAGGTGATGGTGGCTACACCTTC; CDR3 protein: CATRGTGDGGYTF; D gene: .; clone size: .; J gene: TRBJ1-2; V gene: TRBV24-1
CDR3 DNA: TGTGCCAGCTCACCTGGCGGGGGAGATTACGAGCAGTACTTC; CDR3 protein: CASSPGGGDYEQYF; D gene: TRBD2; clone size: .; J gene: TRBJ2-7; V gene: TRBV18
CDR3 DNA: TGTGCCAGCAGCCCAGGGGGACAGGGTGCTACCCAAGAGACCCAGTACTTC; CDR3 protein: CASSPGGQGATQETQYF; D gene: .; clone size: .; J gene: TRBJ2-5; V gene: TRBV21-1
CDR3 DNA: TGTGCCAGCAGCCGACCCCCGGCGGGTGAAGCTTTCTTT; CDR3 protein: CASSRPPAGEAFF; D gene: .; clone size: once; J gene: TRBJ1-1; V gene: TRBV7-3